This TCR beta chain derives from a study of cytotoxic CD8 clonotypes in ibrutinib-treated CLL. Germline values: CDR1 MGHRA, CDR2 YSYEKL. Deletions cut 0 bases from V and 1 base from J, with 15 bases between. The CDR3 runs 17 residues. The repertoire was sequenced with immunoSEQ multiplex PCR; TCRdb's copy has only in-frame clones and lacks some. The sample has roughly 220,000 clones, 70% to 75% seen once. Sequenced here: PBMCs, sampled after 12 months of ibrutinib treatment. The clonotype was recovered from a human donor with chronic lymphocytic leukemia. The rearrangement links TRBV4-1 to TRBJ1-1; the D is unclear. The CDR3 DNA follows: TGCGCCAGCAGCCAAGATTCTAACTCGGCCGGGAACACTGAAGCTTTCTTT. Translating it yields CASSQDSNSAGNTEAFF.